The 9 T cell receptor beta chains below were found in one sample sequenced in a study of blood T cell repertoires in COVID-19. Profiling relied on immunoSEQ multiplex PCR, and the TCRdb table lists in-frame clones only, not all of them. This sample carries 200,000 to 250,000 clones, roughly 83% of them seen once, and the ten largest clones take about 1.3%. The specimen sequenced was PBMCs or T cells enriched from blood (not recorded which). The receptor source for this set is a middle-aged woman with acute COVID-19.

The chain recombines TRBV7-2 with TRBJ1-4; 8 bases align to TRBD1. CDR3 length: 15 residues. With 5 bases clipped from V and 7 bases from J, the junction kept 9 bases outside the gene matches. Germline CDR1 SGHTA, CDR2 FQGNSA. The CDR3 DNA is TGTGCCAGCAGCACGGACAGGGTTTGGGCTGAAAAACTGTTTTTT. Amino acids: CASSTDRVWAEKLFF.

This chain uses TRBV13 with TRBJ1-1; 7 bases agree with TRBD1. The germline V gene encodes CDR1 PRHDT and CDR2 FYEKMQ (reference sequence). Germline trimming cut 5 bases from V and 0 bases from J; bases unmatched to any gene: 6. The length of the CDR3 is 15 residues. The CDR3 DNA reads TGTGCCAGCAGCGCCCCACAGGGGTTGAACACTGAAGCTTTCTTT. Translated: CASSAPQGLNTEAFF.

Remarks on this clone: The junction differs from germline at one of its ends, possibly a read error. CDR3 sequence: CASSIDSGGSYNEQFF. The CDR3 nucleotides are TGTGCCAGCAGCATAGACTCCGGGGGCTCCTACAATGAGCAGTTCTTC. The V call is TRBV11-3, the J call TRBJ2-1; the D gene is possibly TRBD2 (6 bases). The CDR3 runs 16 residues. The germline V gene encodes CDR1 SGHNT and CDR2 YENEEA.

The chain links TRBV7-6 to TRBJ1-1, with TRBD1 matching over 7 bases. The CDR3 is 11 amino acids. V shed 5 bases, J shed 7 bases, and the junction held 1 base outside the gene matches. Germline V gene data show CDR1 as SGHVS and CDR2 as FNYEAQ. The CDR3 here is CASSTGVEAFF. CDR3 nucleotide sequence: TGTGCCAGCAGCACAGGGGTTGAAGCTTTCTTT.

This rearrangement joins TRBV7-2 to TRBJ2-5; D remains ambiguous. The CDR3 spans 13 residues. Trimming left V 6 bases short and J 2 bases short, with 10 bases between. Germline V CDR1 and CDR2: SGHTA, FQGNSA. This CDR3 reads CASSLTTQETQYF. The CDR3 nucleotides are TGTGCCAGCAGTTTGACAACACAAGAGACCCAGTACTTC.

V gene TRBV5-1 combines with J gene TRBJ1-2; D is perhaps TRBD1 (6 bases). The CDR3 has 15 amino acids. The V end lost 4 bases, the J end lost 7 bases, and 20 bases lay between the germline ends. CDR1 is SGHRS, CDR2 YFSETQ, per germline. The CDR3 loop is CASSLGQPGHGGYTF. The DNA for the CDR3 is TGCGCCAGCAGCCTTGGACAGCCTGGCCATGGTGGCTACACCTTC. Full variable domain (rest looked up from reference TRBV5-1 and TRBJ1-2): KAGVTQTPRYLIKTRGQQVTLSCSPISGHRSVSWYQQTPGQGLQFLFEYFSETQRNKGNFPGRFSGRQFSNSRSEMNVSTLELGDSALYLCASSLGQPGHGGYTFGSGTRLTVV.

The chain has TRBV5-1 and TRBJ2-5; a possible D gene is TRBD2 (5 bases). The germline CDR1 and CDR2 sequences are SGHRS and YFSETQ. The CDR3 extends over 13 amino acids. V was pared by 4 bases and J by 4 bases, with 11 bases between. The CDR3 nucleotides are TGCGCCAGCAGCGTTCGCCGGGGAGAGACCCAGTACTTC. Amino acids: CASSVRRGETQYF.

This rearrangement joins TRBV5-8 to TRBJ2-3, with D possibly being TRBD2 (7 bases). Trimming removed 4 bases from V and 0 bases from J, with 12 bases in between. This CDR3 spans 15 amino acids. Germline CDR1 SGHTS, CDR2 YDEGEE. DNA of the CDR3: TGTGCCAGCAGCAAGGGGGGGGGTAGCACAGATACGCAGTATTTT. Its translation is CASSKGGGSTDTQYF.

In its sample, this clone was seen once. The chain uses TRBV4-3 and TRBJ1-5; TRBD1 agrees at 7 bases. The germline V gene has CDR1 LGHNA and CDR2 YSLEER. The V gene end was trimmed by 0 bases and the J gene end by 11 bases; junction bases not matched to a gene: 13. CDR3 length: 16 amino acids. The CDR3 region has the DNA TGCGCCAGCAGCCAAGATATTCAGGGGGGACTTACAGCCCAGCATTTT. Translated, it gives CASSQDIQGGLTAQHF.